The 25 T cell receptor beta chains below all came from one sample that was sequenced in a study of blood T cells in healthy people across ages. A sample-barcoded 5' primer and a J-beta primer mix were used in a second PCR of roughly 7 to 12 cycles. One entry per CDR3 protein results from TCRdb running MiXCR on the 5' RACE reads. The table lists about 1.6 million distinct CDR3 sequences, about 31% of them singletons. The sequenced sample consisted of blood. Receptor source: a woman aged 30 to 39 in good health.

V is TRBV7-2 and J is TRBJ2-7, with 7 bases that match TRBD1. CDR3 length equals 15 residues. With V trimmed by 5 bases and J by 2 bases, 9 bases remained unmatched. Germline V gives CDR1 SGHTA, CDR2 FQGNSA. The CDR3 DNA is TGTGCCAGCAGCCCTGTGGGGACAGAACCCTACGAGCAGTACTTC. It encodes CASSPVGTEPYEQYF.

In this sample, this clonotype turned up a few times. V usage is TRBV12-3 or TRBV12-4 and J usage is TRBJ2-1, with a weak D call TRBD2 (6 bases). V was shortened by 3 bases and J by 9 bases, with 15 bases between the two germline ends. The CDR3 totals 14 residues. The CDR3 bases are TGTGCCAGCAGTTTGGAGGTGCAGGGAGGTGAGCAGTTCTTC. This sequence encodes CASSLEVQGGEQFF.

This clonotype was picked up a small number of times. The chain has TRBV30 and TRBJ2-3; D unresolved. CDR1 GTSNPN and CDR2 SVGIG come from the germline V gene (reference sequence). Between the trimmed V and J ends, which lost 3 bases and 0 bases, there was a span of 10 bases. The CDR3 has 14 residues. The chain's CDR3 is CAWREDPSTDTQYF. In DNA form, the CDR3 reads TGTGCCTGGAGAGAGGACCCTAGCACAGATACGCAGTATTTT.

The chain joins TRBV20-1 to TRBJ1-6; D unclear. Germline assignment: CDR1 DFQATT and CDR2 SNEGSKA (reference sequence). This CDR3 contains 13 residues. Trimming removed 2 bases at V and 7 bases at J, with 9 bases between. CDR3 region: CSARRLTNSPLHF. The DNA for the CDR3 is TGCAGTGCTAGACGCCTGACAAATTCACCCCTCCACTTT.

A single count supports this clonotype. The chain has TRBV10-3 and TRBJ2-3; possibly TRBD2 for D (5 bases). The V gene lost 11 bases and the J gene lost 0 bases, with 15 bases spanning the gap. CDR1 ENHRY and CDR2 SYGVKD come from the germline V gene. The CDR3 is 14 amino acids. DNA of the CDR3: TGTGCCTTCAAGGGAGCGTATAGCACAGATACGCAGTATTTT. It translates to CAFKGAYSTDTQYF.

This clonotype occurred many times. The genes are TRBV10-3 and TRBJ2-6; D may match TRBD1 or TRBD2 (5 bases each). CDR3 length: 15 residues. V dropped 6 bases and J dropped 0 bases, with 9 bases sitting between them. The germline CDR1 and CDR2 sequences are ENHRY and SYGVKD. The CDR3 loop reads CAIRGTVSGANVLTF. Here the CDR3 DNA reads TGTGCCATCAGAGGGACGGTCTCTGGGGCCAACGTCCTGACTTTC.

Comment on this clonotype: The junction departs from germline at one end; a sequencing error may be responsible. The rearrangement joins TRBV11-2 to TRBJ1-2, with D unclear. The CDR3 runs to 14 residues. Germline values: CDR1 SGHAT, CDR2 FQNNGV. DNA for the CDR3: TGTGCCAGCCACGCCGGGAGAACACCATATGGCTGCACCTTC. It codes for CASHAGRTPYGCTF.

The chain carries TRBV6-1 and TRBJ2-5; no firm D call. The germline CDR1 and CDR2 sequences are MNHNS and SASEGT. Trimming cost V 6 bases and J 7 bases, with 15 bases left between them. This CDR3 contains 13 residues. CDR3 residues: CASSAPPVRTQYF. CDR3 coding DNA: TGTGCCAGCAGCGCGCCCCCAGTACGGACCCAGTACTTC.

The genes are TRBV29-1 and TRBJ1-2; a weak D match, TRBD1 (6 bases). The CDR3 consists of 13 residues. Trimming left V 6 bases short and J 2 bases short, with 13 bases between. Looked up from germline, CDR1 is SQVTM and CDR2 is ANQGSEA. CDR3 DNA sequence: TGCAGCGTCCTCGGGAGGGGGAACTATGGCTACACCTTC. This gives the protein CSVLGRGNYGYTF.

The rearrangement links TRBV9 to TRBJ2-7; TRBD2 aligns across 10 bases. Germline trimming cut 0 bases from V and 3 bases from J; bases unmatched to any gene: 3. CDR1 is SGDLS and CDR2 is YYNGEE in the germline V gene. The CDR3 has 15 amino acids. CDR3 sequence (DNA): TGTGCCAGCAGCGTAGCCCCTAGCGGGGGCTACGAGCAGTACTTC. Its protein product is CASSVAPSGGYEQYF.

This clonotype was seen a handful of times. The chain recombines TRBV28 with TRBJ2-1, with TRBD2 matching 14 bases. The germline V gene encodes CDR1 MDHEN and CDR2 SYDVKM. CDR3 length: 15 amino acids. J gave up 10 bases and V 6 bases, and 8 bases lay outside the gene matches. The CDR3 DNA follows: TGTGCCAGCAGACCTGGGACTAGCGGGAGAACCGAGCAGTTCTTC. It is translated as CASRPGTSGRTEQFF. The variable domain in full, with the rest retrieved from reference TRBV28 and TRBJ2-1, is DVKVTQSSRYLVKRTGEKVFLECVQDMDHENMFWYRQDPGLGLRLIYFSYDVKMKEKGDIPEGYSVSREKKERFSLILESASTNQTSMYLCASRPGTSGRTEQFFGPGTRLTVL.

The sample holds a few counts of this clonotype. This chain joins TRBV7-9 and TRBJ1-1; 9 nucleotides match TRBD1. The J segment lost 0 bases and the V segment lost 10 bases, leaving 6 bases of the junction unmatched. Germline values: CDR1 SEHNR, CDR2 FQNEAQ (reference sequence). The CDR3 covers 14 residues. In DNA, the CDR3 is TGTGCCACTAGGGACAGGGCTATGAACACTGAAGCTTTCTTT. It specifies CATRDRAMNTEAFF.

V usage is TRBV7-2 and J usage is TRBJ2-7; tentative D call: TRBD2 (6 bases). Trimming took off 5 bases at V and 6 bases at J, with 20 bases between the two ends. The germline V gene encodes CDR1 SGHTA and CDR2 FQGNSA. This CDR3 is built from 15 residues. DNA for the CDR3: TGTGCCAGCAGCGCTGGGACGGGTCCAGCGGGCGAGCAGTACTTC. Translating gives CASSAGTGPAGEQYF. Filled out from reference TRBV7-2 and TRBJ2-7, the complete variable domain reads GAGVSQSPSNKVTEKGKDVELRCDPISGHTALYWYRQSLGQGLEFLIYFQGNSAPDKSGLPSDRFSAERTGGSVSTLTIQRTQQEDSAVYLCASSAGTGPAGEQYFGPGTRLTVT.

The chain links TRBV7-6 to TRBJ2-1; 7 bases fit TRBD1. V shed 6 bases and J 0 bases; nucleotides not matched to a gene: 11. Germline lookup yields CDR1 SGHVS and CDR2 FNYEAQ. CDR3 size: 17 residues. The CDR3 sequence: CASSLGTALSSYNEQFF. The CDR3 DNA sequence: TGTGCCAGCAGTCTGGGGACAGCACTAAGCTCCTACAATGAGCAGTTCTTC.

This clonotype occurred a few times. The chain has TRBV6-5 and TRBJ2-7, with TRBD1 matching over 7 bases. V was pared by 0 bases and J by 0 bases, with 5 bases of the junction left unmatched. Germline V gives CDR1 MNHEY, CDR2 SVGAGI. The CDR3 is made up of 16 amino acids. CDR3 residues: CASSYSVTGSSYEQYF. The CDR3 coding sequence is TGTGCCAGCAGTTACTCGGTGACAGGGAGCTCCTACGAGCAGTACTTC.

This chain connects TRBV20-1 to TRBJ1-4, with 8 positions matching TRBD1. Trimming cost V 2 bases and J 5 bases; bases outside gene matches: 7. The CDR3 sequence is 15 residues long. The germline gives CDR1 DFQATT, CDR2 SNEGSKA (reference sequence). The CDR3 nucleotides read TGCAGTGCTAGACAAACCGGGACAGGAAATGAAAAACTGTTTTTT. Encoded protein: CSARQTGTGNEKLFF.

This chain links TRBV6-2 or TRBV6-3 with TRBJ2-1, with TRBD2 identical over 7 bases. With 4 bases clipped from V and 8 bases from J, the junction kept 11 bases outside the gene matches. This CDR3 has 15 amino acids. Germline CDR1 and CDR2: MNHEY and SVGEGT. For the CDR3, the DNA is TGTGCCAGCAGTTTGGGGGAGGGCCCTGAGTATGAGCAGTTCTTC. It is translated as CASSLGEGPEYEQFF.

The chain couples TRBV20-1 to TRBJ1-2; D might be TRBD1 (5 bases). The CDR3 is 13 residues long. Germline CDR1 is DFQATT and CDR2 is SNEGSKA (reference sequence). Trimming took off 4 bases at V and 7 bases at J, with 16 bases between the two ends. CDR3 sequence reads: CSAISTVFCGYTF. In nucleotides, the CDR3 is TGCAGTGCTATTTCGACAGTTTTCTGTGGCTACACCTTC.

V gene TRBV29-1 combines with J gene TRBJ1-2; D is uncertain. The CDR3 is made up of 14 amino acids. V was cut by 7 bases and J by 4 bases, with 19 bases left in between. Germline loops: CDR1 SQVTM, CDR2 ANQGSEA. CDR3 loop: CSGGQSDSIYGYTF. The CDR3 DNA reads TGCAGCGGCGGGCAGTCTGACTCAATCTATGGCTACACCTTC.

The chain couples TRBV27 to TRBJ2-3; 8 bases are shared with TRBD2. J lost 5 bases, V lost 5 bases, and 12 bases had no gene match. The CDR3 has 16 residues. The germline gives CDR1 MNHEY, CDR2 SMNVEV (reference sequence). The CDR3 coding sequence is TGTGCCAGCAGTCTCCGTGGAGCGGGGGCTGGAGATACGCAGTATTTT. It specifies CASSLRGAGAGDTQYF.

This clonotype turned up a few times. The genes are TRBV7-2 and TRBJ2-7; 7 nucleotides match TRBD2. The CDR3 is 14 residues long. Germline V gene data show CDR1 as SGHTA and CDR2 as FQGNSA. Losses at the gene ends were 8 bases for V and 3 bases for J; bases not matched to a gene: 10. The CDR3 protein is CASQSGTGDYEQYF. Here the CDR3 DNA reads TGTGCCAGCCAAAGCGGGACGGGAGACTACGAGCAGTACTTC.

A word on this clonotype: One end of the junction is discordant with germline, which a read error may explain. V and J are TRBV7-2 and TRBJ1-4; 10 bases line up with TRBD1. Looked up from germline, CDR1 is SGHTA and CDR2 is FQGNSA. The CDR3 loop spans 15 amino acids. The CDR3 DNA is TGTGCCAGCAGCTTGGGACAGGGGTTTAATGAAAAACGGTTTTTT. Encoded protein: CASSLGQGFNEKRFF.

This clonotype was seen a few times. The genes are TRBV6-1 and TRBJ2-3, with D perhaps being TRBD1 or TRBD2 (5 bases each). The V end lost 8 bases, the J end lost 0 bases, and 15 bases lay between the germline ends. CDR1 and CDR2 (germline): MNHNS, SASEGT. The CDR3 consists of 15 residues. The CDR3 loop reads CASGDGESSTDTQYF. The CDR3 DNA reads TGTGCCAGCGGGGACGGGGAATCTAGCACAGATACGCAGTATTTT.

The V gene is TRBV29-1, the J gene TRBJ2-7, with TRBD1 matching over 9 bases. CDR3 length equals 14 residues. The junction had 9 bases not matched to a gene; V was cut back by 2 bases and J by 7 bases. Germline CDR1 SQVTM, CDR2 ANQGSEA. The CDR3 loop is CSVEPGQGVREQYF. DNA for the CDR3: TGCAGCGTTGAACCGGGACAGGGAGTTCGGGAGCAGTACTTC.

This clonotype was counted between two and nine times. The rearrangement links TRBV4-1 to TRBJ2-1, with D possibly TRBD2 on 6 matching bases. From germline, CDR1 is MGHRA and CDR2 YSYEKL. The CDR3 sequence is 16 residues long. V lost 0 bases and J lost 3, with 12 bases in between. The CDR3 spells CASSQDSRGDYNEQFF. CDR3 sequence (DNA): TGCGCCAGCAGCCAAGACTCACGCGGGGACTACAATGAGCAGTTCTTC.